These 5 T cell receptor beta chains were all obtained from the same sample, sequenced in a study of control samples from healthy donors and cancer patients. Assay: immunoSEQ multiplex PCR; the TCRdb copy retains only in-frame clones and omits some. Of about 28,000 clones detected, roughly 91% appear once; the ten largest clones hold about an eighth. The specimen was PBMCs. The receptor source for this set is a man aged 50-59 years with lung cancer.

V and J are TRBV6-5 and TRBJ2-1; D is possibly TRBD1 or TRBD2 (5 bases each). The CDR3 is made up of 14 amino acids. The V gene's germline CDR1 is MNHEY and CDR2 SVGAGI. Between the trimmed V and J ends, which lost 5 bases and 4 bases, there was a span of 12 bases. This chain's CDR3 is CASSIDGGYNEQFF. The DNA of the CDR3 is TGTGCCAGCAGTATCGATGGGGGTTACAATGAGCAGTTCTTC.

The chain uses TRBV6-2 or TRBV6-3 and TRBJ2-7; 11 nucleotides agree with TRBD2. The CDR3 contains 18 residues. Germline V gene sequence: CDR1 MNHEY, CDR2 SVGEGT. Losses at the gene ends were 4 bases for V and 0 bases for J; bases not matched to a gene: 11. This CDR3 is CASSLSLAGGYNSYEQYF. The CDR3 coding sequence is TGTGCCAGCAGTTTAAGTCTAGCGGGGGGCTACAACTCCTACGAGCAGTACTTC.

J is TRBJ2-3 and V is TRBV30; D is unclear. The CDR3 runs 14 residues. Germline V gives CDR1 GTSNPN, CDR2 SVGIG (reference sequence). V was clipped by 2 bases and J by 0 bases, with 9 bases between them. The CDR3 region is CAWSQTVSTDTQYF. CDR3 DNA sequence: TGTGCCTGGAGTCAAACGGTTAGCACAGATACGCAGTATTTT.

This clone was found once. This sequence joins TRBV7-6 and TRBJ2-7, with 7 bases that match TRBD1. The CDR3 contains 14 residues. The V segment lost 1 base and the J segment 3 bases; nucleotides outside the gene matches: 3. Germline loops: CDR1 SGHVS, CDR2 FNYEAQ. Here the CDR3 DNA reads TGTGCCAGCAGCTTAGGACAGGGCAACTACGAGCAGTACTTC. Protein sequence: CASSLGQGNYEQYF. Full variable domain (remainder filled in from reference TRBV7-6 and TRBJ2-7): GAGVSQSPRYKVTKRGQDVALRCDPISGHVSLYWYRQALGQGPEFLTYFNYEAQQDKSGLPNDRFSAERPEGSISTLTIQRTEQRDSAMYRCASSLGQGNYEQYFGPGTRLTVT.

The chain links TRBV7-2 to TRBJ1-1; TRBD1 might be the D (6 bases). Trimming left V 7 bases short and J 0 bases short, with 18 bases between. CDR3 length: 16 residues. CDR1 is SGHTA, CDR2 FQGNSA, per germline. The CDR3 nucleotides read TGTGCCAGCACCGCCCTCTTGACAGGTCTGAACACTGAAGCTTTCTTT. Its translation is CASTALLTGLNTEAFF.